This TCR beta chain was recorded in a study of identical twins. Study results and limitations: In cord blood, abundant beta clonotypes had fewer insertions; memory showed no trend. The models systematically underestimated how much out-of-frame TCR alpha was shared in monozygotic twins.

The table lists this clonotype with a few counts. Its antigen is as yet unknown. TCRdb used MiXCR to reprocess the 5' RACE reads, holding one entry per CDR3 protein. The sample comprises hundreds of thousands of distinct CDR3 sequences, roughly 26% of which are singletons, and about 2.7% rests with the top ten. Germline V gene lookup returns CDR1 LNHNV and CDR2 YYDKDF (reference sequence). The CDR3 runs to 18 residues. J lost 0 bases, V lost 0 bases, and 9 bases had no gene match. The same data also contributed to another study, on T cells expressing NK-cell markers.

The TCR sequence derives from a woman younger than 30 in good health. The chain employs TRBV15 and TRBJ1-1, with 8 bases that match TRBD1. Sequenced sample: CD4+ T cells sorted from blood. CDR3 amino acids: CATSRDKQGVAMNTEAFF. CDR3 coding DNA: TGTGCCACCAGCAGAGATAAACAGGGGGTCGCCATGAACACTGAAGCTTTCTTT. Based on the CDR3 plus reference TRBV15 and TRBJ1-1, the full variable domain is DAMVIQNPRYQVTQFGKPVTLSCSQTLNHNVMYWYQQKSSQAPKLLFHYYDKDFNNEADTPDNFQSRRPNTSFCFLDIRSPGLGDTAMYLCATSRDKQGVAMNTEAFFGQGTRLTVV.